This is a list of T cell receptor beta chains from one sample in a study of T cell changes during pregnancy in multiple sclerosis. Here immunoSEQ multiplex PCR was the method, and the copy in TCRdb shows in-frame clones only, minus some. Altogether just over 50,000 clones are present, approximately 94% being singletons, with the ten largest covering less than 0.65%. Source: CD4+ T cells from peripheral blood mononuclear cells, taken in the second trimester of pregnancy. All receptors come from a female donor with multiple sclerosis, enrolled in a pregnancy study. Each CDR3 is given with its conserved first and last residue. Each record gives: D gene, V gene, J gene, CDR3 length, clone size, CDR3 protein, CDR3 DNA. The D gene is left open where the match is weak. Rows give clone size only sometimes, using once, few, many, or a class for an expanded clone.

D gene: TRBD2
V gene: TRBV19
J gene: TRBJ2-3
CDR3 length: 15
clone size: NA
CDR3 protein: CASSLLAGGPDTQYF
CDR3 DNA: TGTGCCAGTAGTCTACTAGCGGGGGGGCCAGATACGCAGTATTTT

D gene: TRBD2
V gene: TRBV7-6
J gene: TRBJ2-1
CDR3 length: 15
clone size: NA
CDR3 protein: CASSLSGLPLNEQFF
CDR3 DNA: TGTGCCAGCAGCTTGTCGGGACTACCTCTCAATGAGCAGTTCTTC

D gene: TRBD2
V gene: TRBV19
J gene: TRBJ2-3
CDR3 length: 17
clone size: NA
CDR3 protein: CASSILLAGWSTDTQYF
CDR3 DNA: TGTGCCAGTAGTATTTTACTAGCGGGTTGGAGCACAGATACGCAGTATTTT

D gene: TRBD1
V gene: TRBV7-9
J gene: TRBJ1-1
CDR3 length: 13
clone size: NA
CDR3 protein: CASSLTGDTEAFF
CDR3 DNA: TGTGCCAGCAGCTTGACAGGGGACACTGAAGCTTTCTTT

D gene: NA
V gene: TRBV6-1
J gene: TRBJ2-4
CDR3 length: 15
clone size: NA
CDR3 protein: CASRPRSVAKNIQYF
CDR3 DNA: TGTGCCAGCAGGCCTAGATCTGTGGCCAAAAACATTCAGTACTTC

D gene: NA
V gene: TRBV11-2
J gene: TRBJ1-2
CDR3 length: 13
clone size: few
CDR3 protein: CASSLDRDYGYTF
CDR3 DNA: TGTGCCAGCAGCTTAGACAGGGATTATGGCTACACCTTC

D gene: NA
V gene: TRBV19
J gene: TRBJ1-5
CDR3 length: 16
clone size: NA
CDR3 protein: CASRGLGQGSGQPQHF
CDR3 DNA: TGTGCCAGTAGGGGCCTCGGGCAGGGGTCGGGTCAGCCCCAGCATTTT

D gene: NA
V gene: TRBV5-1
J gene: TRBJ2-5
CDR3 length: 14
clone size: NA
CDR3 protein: CASAMRGVGETQYF
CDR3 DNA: TGCGCCAGCGCTATGCGCGGGGTAGGCGAGACCCAGTACTTC

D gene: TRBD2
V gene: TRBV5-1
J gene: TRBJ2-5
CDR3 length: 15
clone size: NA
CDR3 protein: CASSLVRGGQETQYF
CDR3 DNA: TGCGCCAGCAGCTTGGTGCGGGGGGGCCAAGAGACCCAGTACTTC

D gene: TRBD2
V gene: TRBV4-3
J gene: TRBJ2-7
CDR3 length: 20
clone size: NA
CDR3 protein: CASSQDNARTTSGGTYEQYF
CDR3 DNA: TGCGCCAGCAGCCAAGATAACGCACGCACCACTAGCGGGGGAACCTACGAGCAGTACTTC

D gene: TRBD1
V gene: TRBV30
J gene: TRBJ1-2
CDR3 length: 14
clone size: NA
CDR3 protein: CAWSRGTANYGYTF
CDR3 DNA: TGTGCCTGGAGTCGTGGGACAGCTAACTATGGCTACACCTTC

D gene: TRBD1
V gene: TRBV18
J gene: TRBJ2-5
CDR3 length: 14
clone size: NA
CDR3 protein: CASSPGTGQETQYF
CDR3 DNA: TGTGCCAGCTCACCGGGGACAGGGCAAGAGACCCAGTACTTC

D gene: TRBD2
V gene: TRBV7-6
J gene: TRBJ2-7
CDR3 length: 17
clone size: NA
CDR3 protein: CASSLAVTAGGQYEQYF
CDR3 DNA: TGTGCCAGCAGCTTAGCGGTCACAGCGGGGGGGCAGTACGAGCAGTACTTC

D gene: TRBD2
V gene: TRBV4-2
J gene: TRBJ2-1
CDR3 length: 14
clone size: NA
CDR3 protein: CASSHAGGEVEQFF
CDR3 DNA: TGTGCCAGCAGCCATGCGGGGGGGGAGGTTGAGCAGTTCTTC

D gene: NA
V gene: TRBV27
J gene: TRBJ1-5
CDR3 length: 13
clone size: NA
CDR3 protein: CASSLIPRQPQHF
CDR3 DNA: TGTGCCAGCAGTTTAATCCCTAGACAGCCCCAGCATTTT

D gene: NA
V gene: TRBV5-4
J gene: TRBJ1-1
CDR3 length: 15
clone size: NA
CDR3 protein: CAPGETGRLNTEAFF
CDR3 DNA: TGTGCCCCGGGTGAGACAGGAAGATTGAACACTGAAGCTTTCTTT

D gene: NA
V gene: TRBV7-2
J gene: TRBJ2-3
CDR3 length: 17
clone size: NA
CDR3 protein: CASSLDRVGGGRDTQYF
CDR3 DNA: TGTGCCAGCAGCTTAGATAGAGTAGGGGGGGGCAGAGATACGCAGTATTTT

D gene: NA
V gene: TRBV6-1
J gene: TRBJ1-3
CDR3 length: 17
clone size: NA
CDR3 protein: CASSEDSWPGRGNTIYF
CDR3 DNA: TGTGCCAGCAGTGAAGACTCGTGGCCAGGTCGAGGAAACACCATATATTTT

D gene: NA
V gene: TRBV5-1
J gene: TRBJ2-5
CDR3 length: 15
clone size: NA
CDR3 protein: CASSEGWGTQETQYF
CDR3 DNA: TGCGCCAGCAGCGAGGGGTGGGGGACACAAGAGACCCAGTACTTC

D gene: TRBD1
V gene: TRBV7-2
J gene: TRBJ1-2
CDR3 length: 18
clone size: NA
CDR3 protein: CASSLGASTTGGSYGYTF
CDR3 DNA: TGTGCCAGCAGCTTAGGGGCCTCCACGACAGGGGGAAGCTATGGCTACACCTTC

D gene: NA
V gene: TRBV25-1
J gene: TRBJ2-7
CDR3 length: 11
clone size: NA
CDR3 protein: CASSGPGWQYF
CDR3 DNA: TGTGCCAGCAGTGGCCCAGGCTGGCAGTACTTC

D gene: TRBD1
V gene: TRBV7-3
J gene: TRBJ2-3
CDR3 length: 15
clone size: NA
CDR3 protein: CASSSTGPSTDTQYF
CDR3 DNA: TGTGCCAGCAGCTCGACAGGGCCTAGCACAGATACGCAGTATTTT

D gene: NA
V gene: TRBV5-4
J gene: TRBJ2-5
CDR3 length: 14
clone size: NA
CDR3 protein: CASSFPDNQETQYF
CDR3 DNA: TGTGCCAGCAGCTTTCCGGACAACCAAGAGACCCAGTACTTC

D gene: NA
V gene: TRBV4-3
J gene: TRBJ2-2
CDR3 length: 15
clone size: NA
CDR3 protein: CASSQDPGVTGELFF
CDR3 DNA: TGCGCCAGCAGCCAAGACCCAGGGGTCACCGGGGAGCTGTTTTTT

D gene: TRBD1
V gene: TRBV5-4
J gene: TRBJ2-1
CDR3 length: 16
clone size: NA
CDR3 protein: CASSFPGQGTYNEQFF
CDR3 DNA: TGTGCCAGCAGCTTCCCGGGACAGGGGACCTACAATGAGCAGTTCTTC